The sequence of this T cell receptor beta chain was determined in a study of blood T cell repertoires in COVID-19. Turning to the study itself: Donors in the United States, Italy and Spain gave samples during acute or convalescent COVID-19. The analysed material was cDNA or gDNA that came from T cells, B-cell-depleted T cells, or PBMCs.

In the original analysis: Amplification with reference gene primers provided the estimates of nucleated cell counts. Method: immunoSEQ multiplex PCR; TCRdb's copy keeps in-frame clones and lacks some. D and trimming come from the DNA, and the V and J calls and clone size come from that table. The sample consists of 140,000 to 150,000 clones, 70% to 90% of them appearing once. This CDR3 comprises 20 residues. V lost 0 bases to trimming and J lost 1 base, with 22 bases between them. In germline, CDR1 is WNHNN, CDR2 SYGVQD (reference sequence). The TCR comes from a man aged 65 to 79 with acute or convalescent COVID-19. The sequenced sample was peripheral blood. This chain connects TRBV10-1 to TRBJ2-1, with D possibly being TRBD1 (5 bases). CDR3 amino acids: CASSESPNGRAIGSYNEQFF. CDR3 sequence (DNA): TGCGCCAGCAGTGAGTCTCCGAATGGCAGGGCGATTGGTTCCTACAATGAGCAGTTCTTC.